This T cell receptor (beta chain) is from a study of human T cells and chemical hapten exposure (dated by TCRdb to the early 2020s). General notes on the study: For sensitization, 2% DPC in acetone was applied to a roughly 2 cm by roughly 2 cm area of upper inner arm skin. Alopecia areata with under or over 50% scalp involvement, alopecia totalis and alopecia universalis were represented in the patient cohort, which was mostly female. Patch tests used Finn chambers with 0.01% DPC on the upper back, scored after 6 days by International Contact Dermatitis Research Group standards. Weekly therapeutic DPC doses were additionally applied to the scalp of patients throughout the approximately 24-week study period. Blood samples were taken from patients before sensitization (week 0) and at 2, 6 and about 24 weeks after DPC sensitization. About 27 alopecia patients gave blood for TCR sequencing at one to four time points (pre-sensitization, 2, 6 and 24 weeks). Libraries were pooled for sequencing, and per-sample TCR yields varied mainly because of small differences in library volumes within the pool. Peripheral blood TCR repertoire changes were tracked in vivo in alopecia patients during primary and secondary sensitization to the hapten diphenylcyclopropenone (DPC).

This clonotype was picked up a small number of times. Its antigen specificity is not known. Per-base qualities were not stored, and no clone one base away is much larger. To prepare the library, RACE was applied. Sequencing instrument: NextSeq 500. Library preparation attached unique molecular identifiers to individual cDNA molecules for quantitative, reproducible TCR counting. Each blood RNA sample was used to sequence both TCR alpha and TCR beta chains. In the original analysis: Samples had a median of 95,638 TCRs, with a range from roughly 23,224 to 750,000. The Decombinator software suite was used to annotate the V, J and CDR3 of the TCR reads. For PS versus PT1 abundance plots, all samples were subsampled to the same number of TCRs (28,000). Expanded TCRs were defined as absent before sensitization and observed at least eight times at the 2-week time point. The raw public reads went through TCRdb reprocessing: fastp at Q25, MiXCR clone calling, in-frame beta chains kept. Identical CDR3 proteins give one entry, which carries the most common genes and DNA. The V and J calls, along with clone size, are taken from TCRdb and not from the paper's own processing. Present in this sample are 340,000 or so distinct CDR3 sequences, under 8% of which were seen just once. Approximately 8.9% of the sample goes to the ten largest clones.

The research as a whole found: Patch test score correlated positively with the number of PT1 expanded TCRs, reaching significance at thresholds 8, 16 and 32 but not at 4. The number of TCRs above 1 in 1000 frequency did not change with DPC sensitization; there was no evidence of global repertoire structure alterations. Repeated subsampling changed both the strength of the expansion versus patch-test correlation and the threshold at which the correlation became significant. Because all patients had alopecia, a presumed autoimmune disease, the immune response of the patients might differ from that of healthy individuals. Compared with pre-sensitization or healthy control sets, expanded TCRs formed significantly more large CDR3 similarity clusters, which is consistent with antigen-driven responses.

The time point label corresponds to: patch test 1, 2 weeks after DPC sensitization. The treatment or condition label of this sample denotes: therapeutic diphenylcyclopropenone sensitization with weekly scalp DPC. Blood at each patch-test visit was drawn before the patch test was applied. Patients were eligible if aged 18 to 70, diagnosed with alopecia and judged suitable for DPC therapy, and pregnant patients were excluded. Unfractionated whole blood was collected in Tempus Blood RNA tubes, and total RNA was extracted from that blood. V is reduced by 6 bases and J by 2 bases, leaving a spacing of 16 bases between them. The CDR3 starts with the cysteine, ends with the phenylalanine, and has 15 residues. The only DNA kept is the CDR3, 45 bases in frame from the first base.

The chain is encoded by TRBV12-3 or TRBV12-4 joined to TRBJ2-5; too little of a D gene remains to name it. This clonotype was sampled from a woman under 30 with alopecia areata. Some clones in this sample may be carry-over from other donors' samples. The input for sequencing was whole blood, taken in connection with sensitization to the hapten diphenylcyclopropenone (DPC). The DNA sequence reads TGTGCCAGCAGCTTCGCCGCGCAGAAACAAGAGACCCAGTACTTC. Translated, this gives CASSFAAQKQETQYF.